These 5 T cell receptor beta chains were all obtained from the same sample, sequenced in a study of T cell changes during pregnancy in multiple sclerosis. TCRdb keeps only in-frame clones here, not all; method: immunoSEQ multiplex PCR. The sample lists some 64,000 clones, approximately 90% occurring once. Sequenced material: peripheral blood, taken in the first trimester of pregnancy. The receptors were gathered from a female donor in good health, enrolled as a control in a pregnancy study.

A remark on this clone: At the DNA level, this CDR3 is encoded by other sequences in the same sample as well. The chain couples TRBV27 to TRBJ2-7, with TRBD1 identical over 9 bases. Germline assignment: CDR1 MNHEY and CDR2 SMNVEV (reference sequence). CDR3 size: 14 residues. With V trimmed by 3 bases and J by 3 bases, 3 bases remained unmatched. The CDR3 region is CASSFKGQGYEQYF. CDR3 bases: TGTGCCAGCAGTTTTAAGGGACAGGGCTACGAGCAGTACTTC.

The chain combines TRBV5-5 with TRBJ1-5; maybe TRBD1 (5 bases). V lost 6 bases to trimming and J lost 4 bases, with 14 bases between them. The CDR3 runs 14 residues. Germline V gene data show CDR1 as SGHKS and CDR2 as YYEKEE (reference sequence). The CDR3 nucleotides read TGTGCCAGCACCAACTCAGGGTCGAATCAGCCCCAGCATTTT. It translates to CASTNSGSNQPQHF. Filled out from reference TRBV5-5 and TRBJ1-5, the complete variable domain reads DAGVTQSPTHLIKTRGQQVTLRCSPISGHKSVSWYQQVLGQGPQFIFQYYEKEERGRGNFPDRFSARQFPNYSSELNVNALLLGDSALYLCASTNSGSNQPQHFGDGTRLSIL.

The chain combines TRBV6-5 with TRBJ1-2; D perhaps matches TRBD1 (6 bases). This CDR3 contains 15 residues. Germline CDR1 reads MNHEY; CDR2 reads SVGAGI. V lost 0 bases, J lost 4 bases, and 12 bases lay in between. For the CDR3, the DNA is TGTGCCAGCAGTTACTCGAGGTCGACAGGCTATGGCTACACCTTC. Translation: CASSYSRSTGYGYTF.

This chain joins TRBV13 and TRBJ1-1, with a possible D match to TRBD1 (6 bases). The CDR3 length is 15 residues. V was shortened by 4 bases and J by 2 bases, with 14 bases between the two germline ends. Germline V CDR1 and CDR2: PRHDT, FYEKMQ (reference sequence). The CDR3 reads CASSSLGTFNTEAFF. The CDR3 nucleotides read TGTGCCAGCAGCTCGCTCGGGACATTTAACACTGAAGCTTTCTTT. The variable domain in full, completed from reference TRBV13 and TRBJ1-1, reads AAGVIQSPRHLIKEKRETATLKCYPIPRHDTVYWYQQGPGQDPQFLISFYEKMQSDKGSIPDRFSAQQFSDYHSELNMSSLELGDSALYFCASSSLGTFNTEAFFGQGTRLTVV.

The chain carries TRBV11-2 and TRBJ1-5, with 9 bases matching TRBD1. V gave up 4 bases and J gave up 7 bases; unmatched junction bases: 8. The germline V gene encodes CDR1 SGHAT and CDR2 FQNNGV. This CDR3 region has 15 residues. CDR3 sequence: CASSSGQGWGQPQHF. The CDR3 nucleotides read TGTGCCAGCAGCTCCGGACAGGGGTGGGGACAGCCCCAGCATTTT.